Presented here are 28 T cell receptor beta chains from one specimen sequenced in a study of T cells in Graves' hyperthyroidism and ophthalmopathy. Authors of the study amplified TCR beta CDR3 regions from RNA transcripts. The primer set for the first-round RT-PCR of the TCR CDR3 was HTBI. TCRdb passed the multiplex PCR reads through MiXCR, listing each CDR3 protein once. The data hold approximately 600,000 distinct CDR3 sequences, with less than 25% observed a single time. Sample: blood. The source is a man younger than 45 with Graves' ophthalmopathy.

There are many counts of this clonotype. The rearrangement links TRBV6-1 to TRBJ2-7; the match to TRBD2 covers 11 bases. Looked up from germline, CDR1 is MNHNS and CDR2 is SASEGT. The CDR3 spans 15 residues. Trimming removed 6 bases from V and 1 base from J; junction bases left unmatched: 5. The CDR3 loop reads CASSPGTSGSYEQYF. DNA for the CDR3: TGTGCCAGCAGCCCCGGGACTAGCGGATCCTACGAGCAGTACTTC.

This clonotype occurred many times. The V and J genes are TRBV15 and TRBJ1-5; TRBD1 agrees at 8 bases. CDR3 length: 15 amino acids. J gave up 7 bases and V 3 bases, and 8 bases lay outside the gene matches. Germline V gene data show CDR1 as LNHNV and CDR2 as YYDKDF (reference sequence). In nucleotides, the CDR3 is TGTGCCACCAGCAGCCGCGGACAGGGTAGACAGCCCCAGCATTTT. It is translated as CATSSRGQGRQPQHF.

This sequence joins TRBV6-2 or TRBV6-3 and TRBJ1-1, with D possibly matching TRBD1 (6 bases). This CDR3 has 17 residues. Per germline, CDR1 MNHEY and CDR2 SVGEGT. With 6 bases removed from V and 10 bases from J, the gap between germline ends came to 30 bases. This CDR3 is CASRPSQGTQSEPGAFF. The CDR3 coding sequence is TGTGCCAGCAGACCGTCACAGGGTACCCAATCCGAGCCTGGAGCTTTCTTT.

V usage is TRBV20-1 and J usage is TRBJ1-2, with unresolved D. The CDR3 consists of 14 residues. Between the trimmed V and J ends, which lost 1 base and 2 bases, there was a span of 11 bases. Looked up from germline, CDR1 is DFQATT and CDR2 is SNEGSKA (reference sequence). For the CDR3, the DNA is TGCAGTGCTAGAGTACAGCTAGGGAACTATGGCTACACCTTC. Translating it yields CSARVQLGNYGYTF.

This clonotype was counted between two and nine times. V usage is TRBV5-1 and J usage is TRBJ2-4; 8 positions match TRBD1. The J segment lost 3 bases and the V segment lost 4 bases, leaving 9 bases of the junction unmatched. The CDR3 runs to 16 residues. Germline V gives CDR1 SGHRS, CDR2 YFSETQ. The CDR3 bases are TGCGCCAGCAGCGACAGGGACAGGAGCGGCAAAAACATTCAGTACTTC. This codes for CASSDRDRSGKNIQYF.

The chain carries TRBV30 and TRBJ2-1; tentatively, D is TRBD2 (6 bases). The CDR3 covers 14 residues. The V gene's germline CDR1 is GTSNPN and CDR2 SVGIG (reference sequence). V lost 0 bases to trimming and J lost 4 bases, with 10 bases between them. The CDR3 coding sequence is TGTGCCTGGAGTGTACGGAGGGCGTACAATGAGCAGTTCTTC. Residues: CAWSVRRAYNEQFF.

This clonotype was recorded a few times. In nucleotides, the CDR3 is TGTGCCAGCTCACCCTATTATGGAGCGGAGGATGAGCAGTTCTTC. Amino acid sequence: CASSPYYGAEDEQFF. V is TRBV18 and J is TRBJ2-1; D possibly corresponds to TRBD2 (5 bases). With 3 bases removed from V and 8 bases from J, the gap between germline ends came to 17 bases. CDR3 length: 15 residues. Germline values: CDR1 KGHSH, CDR2 LQKENI.

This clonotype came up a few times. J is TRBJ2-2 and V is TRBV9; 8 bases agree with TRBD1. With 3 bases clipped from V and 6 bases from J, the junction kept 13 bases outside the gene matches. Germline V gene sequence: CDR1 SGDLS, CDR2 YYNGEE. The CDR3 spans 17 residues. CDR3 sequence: CASSARSGQAISGELFF. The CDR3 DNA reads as TGTGCCAGCAGCGCCCGATCGGGACAGGCGATCTCCGGGGAGCTGTTTTTT.

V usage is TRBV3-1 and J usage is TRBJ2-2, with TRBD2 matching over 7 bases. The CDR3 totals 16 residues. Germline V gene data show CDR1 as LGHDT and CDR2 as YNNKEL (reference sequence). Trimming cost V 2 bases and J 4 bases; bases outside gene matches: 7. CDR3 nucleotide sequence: TGTGCCAGCAGCCAAACTAGCGACCTTATCACCGGGGAGCTGTTTTTT. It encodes CASSQTSDLITGELFF.

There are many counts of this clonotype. The CDR3 region has the DNA TGTGCCAGCAGTCCACAGGGGAATCAGCCCCAGCATTTT. Protein product: CASSPQGNQPQHF. The rearrangement links TRBV18 to TRBJ1-5, with 7 bases fitting TRBD1. Germline V gives CDR1 KGHSH, CDR2 LQKENI. The CDR3 has 13 residues. V trimming: 8 bases; J trimming: 4 bases; junction bases outside the gene matches: 5.

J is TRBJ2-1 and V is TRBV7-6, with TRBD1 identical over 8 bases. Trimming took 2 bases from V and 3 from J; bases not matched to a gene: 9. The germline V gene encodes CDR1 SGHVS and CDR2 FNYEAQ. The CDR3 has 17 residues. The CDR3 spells CASSLSSGQEFYNEQFF. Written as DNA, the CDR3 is TGTGCCAGCAGCTTATCTTCGGGACAGGAGTTCTACAATGAGCAGTTCTTC.

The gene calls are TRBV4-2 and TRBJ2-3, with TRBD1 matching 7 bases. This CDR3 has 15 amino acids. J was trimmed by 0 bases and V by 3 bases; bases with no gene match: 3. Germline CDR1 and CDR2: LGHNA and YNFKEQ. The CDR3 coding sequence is TGTGCCAGCAGCCAGGGGACAGCTAGCACAGATACGCAGTATTTT. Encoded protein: CASSQGTASTDTQYF.

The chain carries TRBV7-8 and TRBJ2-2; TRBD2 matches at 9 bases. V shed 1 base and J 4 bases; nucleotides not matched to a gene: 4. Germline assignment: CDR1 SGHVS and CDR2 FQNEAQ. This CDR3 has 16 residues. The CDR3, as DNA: TGTGCCAGCAGCTTAGAAGCTAGCGGGGTCACCGGGGAGCTGTTTTTT. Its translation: CASSLEASGVTGELFF.

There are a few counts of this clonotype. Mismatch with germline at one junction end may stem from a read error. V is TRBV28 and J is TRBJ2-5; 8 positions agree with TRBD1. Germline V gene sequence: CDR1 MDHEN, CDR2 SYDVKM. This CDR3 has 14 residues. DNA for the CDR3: TGTGCCAGCACTTTAGGGACAGGCTCAGAGACCCAGTACTTC. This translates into CASTLGTGSETQYF.

CDR3 sequence (DNA): TGTGCCAGCAGTGGGGGGATCGGGGCAGGGGCCTCCTATGAAAAACTGTTTTTT. Translation gives CASSGGIGAGASYEKLFF. This rearrangement joins TRBV28 to TRBJ1-4, with D tentatively TRBD1 (6 bases). The CDR3 has 18 residues. The V end lost 5 bases, the J end lost 6 bases, and 25 bases lay between the germline ends. CDR1 and CDR2 from the germline V gene are MDHEN and SYDVKM.

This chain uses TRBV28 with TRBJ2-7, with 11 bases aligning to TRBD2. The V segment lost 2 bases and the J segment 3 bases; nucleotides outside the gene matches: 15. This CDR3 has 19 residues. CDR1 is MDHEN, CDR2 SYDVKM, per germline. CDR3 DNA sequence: TGTGCCAGCAGTTTAACCACCTCTGCGACTAGCGGGGATTTCTACGAGCAGTACTTC. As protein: CASSLTTSATSGDFYEQYF.

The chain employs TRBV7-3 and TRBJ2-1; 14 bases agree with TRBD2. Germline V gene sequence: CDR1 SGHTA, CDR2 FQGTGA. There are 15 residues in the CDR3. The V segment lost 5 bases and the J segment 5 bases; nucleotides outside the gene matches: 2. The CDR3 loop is CASSRTSGGNNEQFF. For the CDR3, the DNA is TGTGCCAGCAGCAGGACTAGCGGGGGGAACAATGAGCAGTTCTTC.

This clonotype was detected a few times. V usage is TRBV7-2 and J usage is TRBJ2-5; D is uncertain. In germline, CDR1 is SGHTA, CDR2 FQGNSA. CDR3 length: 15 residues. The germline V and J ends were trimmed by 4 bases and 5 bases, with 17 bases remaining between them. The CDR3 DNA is TGTGCCAGCAGCTACTTAGGGTCAGGAAGGGAGACCCAGTACTTC. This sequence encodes CASSYLGSGRETQYF.

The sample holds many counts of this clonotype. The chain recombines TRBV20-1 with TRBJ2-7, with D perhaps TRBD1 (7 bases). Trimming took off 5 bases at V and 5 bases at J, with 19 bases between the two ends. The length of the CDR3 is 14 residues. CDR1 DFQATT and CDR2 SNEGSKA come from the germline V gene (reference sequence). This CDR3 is CSARGAGGLDEQYF. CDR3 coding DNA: TGCAGTGCTCGAGGGGCAGGGGGACTGGACGAGCAGTACTTC.

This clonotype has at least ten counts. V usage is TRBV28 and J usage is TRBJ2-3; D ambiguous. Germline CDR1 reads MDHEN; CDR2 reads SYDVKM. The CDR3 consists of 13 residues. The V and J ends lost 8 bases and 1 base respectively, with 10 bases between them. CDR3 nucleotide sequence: TGTGCCAGCCTTCCCACCCGCACAGATACGCAGTATTTT. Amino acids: CASLPTRTDTQYF.

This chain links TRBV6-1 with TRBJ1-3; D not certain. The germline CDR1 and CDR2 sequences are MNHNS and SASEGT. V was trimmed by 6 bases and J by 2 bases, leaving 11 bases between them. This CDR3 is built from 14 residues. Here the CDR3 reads CASSPLSPGNTIYF. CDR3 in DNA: TGTGCCAGCAGCCCCCTGAGCCCTGGAAACACCATATATTTT.

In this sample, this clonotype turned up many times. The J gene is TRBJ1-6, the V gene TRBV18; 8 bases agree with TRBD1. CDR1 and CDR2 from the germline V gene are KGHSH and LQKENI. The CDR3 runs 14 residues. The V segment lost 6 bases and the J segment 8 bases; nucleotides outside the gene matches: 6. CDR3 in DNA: TGTGCCAGCTCGTCGACAGGGGCTGATTCACCCCTCCACTTT. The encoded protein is CASSSTGADSPLHF. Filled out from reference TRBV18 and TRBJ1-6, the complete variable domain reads NAGVMQNPRHLVRRRGQEARLRCSPMKGHSHVYWYRQLPEEGLKFMVYLQKENIIDESGMPKERFSAEFPKEGPSILRIQQVVRGDSAAYFCASSSTGADSPLHFGNGTRLTVT.

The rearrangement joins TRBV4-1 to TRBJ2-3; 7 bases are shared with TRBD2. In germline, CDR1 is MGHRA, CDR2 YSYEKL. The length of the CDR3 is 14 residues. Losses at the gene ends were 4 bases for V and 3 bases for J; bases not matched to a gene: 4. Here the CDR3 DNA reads TGCGCCAGCAGCCGAATAGCGGGTACAGATACGCAGTATTTT. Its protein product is CASSRIAGTDTQYF.

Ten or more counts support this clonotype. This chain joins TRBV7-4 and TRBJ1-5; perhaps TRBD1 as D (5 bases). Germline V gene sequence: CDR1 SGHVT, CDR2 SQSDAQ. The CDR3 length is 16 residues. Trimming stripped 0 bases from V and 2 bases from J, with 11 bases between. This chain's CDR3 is CASSLARESGNQPQHF. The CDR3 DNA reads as TGTGCCAGCAGCTTAGCCAGGGAGTCGGGCAATCAGCCCCAGCATTTT.

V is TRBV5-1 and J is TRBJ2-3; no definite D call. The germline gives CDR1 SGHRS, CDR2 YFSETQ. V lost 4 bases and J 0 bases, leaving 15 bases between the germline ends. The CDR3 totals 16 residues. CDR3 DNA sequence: TGCGCCAGCAGCCCCTGGACCCTCCGTAGCACAGATACGCAGTATTTT. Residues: CASSPWTLRSTDTQYF.

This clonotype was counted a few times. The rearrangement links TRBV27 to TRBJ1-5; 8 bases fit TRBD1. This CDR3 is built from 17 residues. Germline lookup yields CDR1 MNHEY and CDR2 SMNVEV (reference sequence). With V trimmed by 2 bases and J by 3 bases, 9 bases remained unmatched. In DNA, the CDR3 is TGTGCCAGCAGTTTAAGTGGAGGACAGGGCTACAATCAGCCCCAGCATTTT. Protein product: CASSLSGGQGYNQPQHF.

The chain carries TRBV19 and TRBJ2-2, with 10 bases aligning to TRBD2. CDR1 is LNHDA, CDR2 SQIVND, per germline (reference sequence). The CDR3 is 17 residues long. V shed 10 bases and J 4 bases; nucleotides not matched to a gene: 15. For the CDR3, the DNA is TGTGCCACTCACAAACCAGCGGGAGGGCCCTCCACCGGGGAGCTGTTTTTT. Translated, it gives CATHKPAGGPSTGELFF.

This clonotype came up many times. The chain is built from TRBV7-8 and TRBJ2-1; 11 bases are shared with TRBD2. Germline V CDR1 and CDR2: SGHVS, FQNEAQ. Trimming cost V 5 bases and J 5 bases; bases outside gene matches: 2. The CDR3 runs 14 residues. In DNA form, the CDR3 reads TGTGCCAGCAGCGTGGGACTAGCGGACAATGAGCAGTTCTTC. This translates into CASSVGLADNEQFF.